This entry concerns a single T cell receptor beta chain. Its antigen is not known. At one boundary the junction diverges from the germline segment, which might be a read error. Genomic DNA acted as the template from which TCR beta VDJ combination and CDR3 sequence profiling were carried out. TCRdb reanalysed the reads using MiXCR and keeps one entry per CDR3 protein. The sample consists of 400,000 to 450,000 distinct CDR3 sequences, around 72% of them appearing once. This record belongs to a study of CD8+CD57+ T cells in acquired aplastic anemia. Study-wide background: Across the sorted CD4+ and CD8+ cells, DNA amounts averaged roughly 3 ug. Among healthy donors, CD4+ cells averaged around 10 million reads.

Study results and caveats: It was found that under 30 CD8+ CDR3 sequences were shared between patients and controls.

The CDR3 loop spans 15 amino acids. Germline V gene data show CDR1 as SGHAT and CDR2 as FQNNGV. This receptor was taken from a human donor in good health, serving as a control. The gene calls are TRBV11-2 and TRBJ1-1; D unresolved. Sequencing was carried out using sorted CD4+, CD8+, or CD8+CD57+ T cells (not recorded which) from PBMCs. The CDR3 bases are TGTGCCAGCCGCGCTACGCGGGGTTGGAACACTGAGGCTTTCTTT. Amino acids: CASRATRGWNTEAFF.